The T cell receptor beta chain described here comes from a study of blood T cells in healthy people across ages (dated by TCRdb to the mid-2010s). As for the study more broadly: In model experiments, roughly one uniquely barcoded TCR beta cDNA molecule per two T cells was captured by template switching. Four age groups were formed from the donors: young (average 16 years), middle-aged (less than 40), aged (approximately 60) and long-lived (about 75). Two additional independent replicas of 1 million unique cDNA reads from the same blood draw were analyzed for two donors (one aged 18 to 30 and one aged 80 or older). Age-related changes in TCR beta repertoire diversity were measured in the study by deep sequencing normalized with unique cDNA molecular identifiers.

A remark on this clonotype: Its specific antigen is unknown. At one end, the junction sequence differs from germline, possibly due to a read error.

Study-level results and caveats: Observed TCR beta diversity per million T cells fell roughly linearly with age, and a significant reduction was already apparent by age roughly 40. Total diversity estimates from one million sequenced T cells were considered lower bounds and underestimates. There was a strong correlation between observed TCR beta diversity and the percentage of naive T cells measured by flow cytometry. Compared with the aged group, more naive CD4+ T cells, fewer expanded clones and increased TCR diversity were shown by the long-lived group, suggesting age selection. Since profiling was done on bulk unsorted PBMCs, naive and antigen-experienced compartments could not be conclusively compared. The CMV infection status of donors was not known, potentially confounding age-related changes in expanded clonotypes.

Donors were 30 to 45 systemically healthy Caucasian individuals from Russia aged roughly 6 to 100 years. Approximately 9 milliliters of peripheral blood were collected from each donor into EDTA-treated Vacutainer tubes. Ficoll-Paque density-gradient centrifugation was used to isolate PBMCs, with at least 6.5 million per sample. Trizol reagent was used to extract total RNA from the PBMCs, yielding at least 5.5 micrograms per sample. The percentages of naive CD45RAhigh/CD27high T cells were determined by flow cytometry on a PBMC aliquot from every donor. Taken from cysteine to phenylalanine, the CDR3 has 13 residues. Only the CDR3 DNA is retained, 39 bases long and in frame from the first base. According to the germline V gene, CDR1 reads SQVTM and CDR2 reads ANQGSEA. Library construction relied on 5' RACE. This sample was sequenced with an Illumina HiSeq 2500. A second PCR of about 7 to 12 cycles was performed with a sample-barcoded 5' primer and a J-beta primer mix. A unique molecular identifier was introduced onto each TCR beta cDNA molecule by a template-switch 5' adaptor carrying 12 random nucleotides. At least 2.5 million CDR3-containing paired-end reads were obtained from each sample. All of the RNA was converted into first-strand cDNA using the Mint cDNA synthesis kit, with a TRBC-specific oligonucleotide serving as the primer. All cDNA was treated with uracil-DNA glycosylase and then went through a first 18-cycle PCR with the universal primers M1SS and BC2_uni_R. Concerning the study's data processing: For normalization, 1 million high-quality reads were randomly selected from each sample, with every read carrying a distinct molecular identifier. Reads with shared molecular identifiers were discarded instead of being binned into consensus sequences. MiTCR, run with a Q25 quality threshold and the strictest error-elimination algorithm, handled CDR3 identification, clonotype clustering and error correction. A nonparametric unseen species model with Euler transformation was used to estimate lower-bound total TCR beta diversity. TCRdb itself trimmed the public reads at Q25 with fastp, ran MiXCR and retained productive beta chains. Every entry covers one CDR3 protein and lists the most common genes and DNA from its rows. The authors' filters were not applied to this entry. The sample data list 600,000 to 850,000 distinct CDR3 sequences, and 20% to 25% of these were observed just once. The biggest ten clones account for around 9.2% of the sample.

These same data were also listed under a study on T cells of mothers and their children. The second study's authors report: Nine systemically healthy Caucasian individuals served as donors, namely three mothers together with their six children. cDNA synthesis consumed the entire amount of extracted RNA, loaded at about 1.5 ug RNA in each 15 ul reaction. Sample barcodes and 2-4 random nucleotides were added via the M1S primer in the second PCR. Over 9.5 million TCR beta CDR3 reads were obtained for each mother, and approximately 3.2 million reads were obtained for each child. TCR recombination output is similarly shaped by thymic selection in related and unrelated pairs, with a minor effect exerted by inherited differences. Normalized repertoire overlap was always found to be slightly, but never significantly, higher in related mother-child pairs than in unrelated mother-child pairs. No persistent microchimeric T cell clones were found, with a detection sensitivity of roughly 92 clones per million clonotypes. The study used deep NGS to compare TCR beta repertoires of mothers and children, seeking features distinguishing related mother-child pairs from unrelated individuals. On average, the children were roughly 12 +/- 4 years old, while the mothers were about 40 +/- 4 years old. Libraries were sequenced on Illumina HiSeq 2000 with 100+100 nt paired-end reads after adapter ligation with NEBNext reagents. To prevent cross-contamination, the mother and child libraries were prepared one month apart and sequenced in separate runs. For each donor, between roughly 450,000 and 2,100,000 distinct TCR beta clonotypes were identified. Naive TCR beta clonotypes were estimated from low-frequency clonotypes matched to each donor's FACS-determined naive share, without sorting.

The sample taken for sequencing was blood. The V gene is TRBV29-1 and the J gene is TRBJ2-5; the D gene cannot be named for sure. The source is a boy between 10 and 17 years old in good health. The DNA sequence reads TGCAGCGCTGAAGATCGGGTTCGAGAGACCCAGTACTTC. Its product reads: CSAEDRVRETQYF.